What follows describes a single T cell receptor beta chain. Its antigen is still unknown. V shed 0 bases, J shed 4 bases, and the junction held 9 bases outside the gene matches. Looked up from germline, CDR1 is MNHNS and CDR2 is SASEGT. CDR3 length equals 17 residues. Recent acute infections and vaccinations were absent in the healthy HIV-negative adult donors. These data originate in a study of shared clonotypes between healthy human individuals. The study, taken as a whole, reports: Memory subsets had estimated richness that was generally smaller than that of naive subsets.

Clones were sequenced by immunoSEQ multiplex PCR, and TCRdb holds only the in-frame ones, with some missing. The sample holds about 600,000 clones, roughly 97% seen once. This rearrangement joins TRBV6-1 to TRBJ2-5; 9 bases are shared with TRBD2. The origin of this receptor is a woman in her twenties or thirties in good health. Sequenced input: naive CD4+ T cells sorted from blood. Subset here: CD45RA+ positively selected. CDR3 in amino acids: CASSEASAGGLGETQYF. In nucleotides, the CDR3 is TGTGCCAGCAGTGAAGCCTCGGCGGGAGGGCTAGGAGAGACCCAGTACTTC.